This TCR beta chain derives from a study of human T cells and chemical hapten exposure (dated by TCRdb to about 2021). Study-level background: For sensitization, 2% DPC in acetone was applied to a 2 cm by 2 cm area of upper inner arm skin. Alopecia areata with under or over 50% scalp involvement, alopecia totalis and alopecia universalis were represented in the patient cohort, which was mostly female. Patch testing was performed on the upper back with Finn chambers containing 0.01% DPC, and the patch tests were scored after 6 days according to International Contact Dermatitis Research Group standards. The study tracked peripheral blood TCR repertoire changes in vivo during primary and secondary sensitization to the hapten diphenylcyclopropenone (DPC) in alopecia patients. About 27 alopecia patients gave blood for TCR sequencing at one to four time points (pre-sensitization, 2, 6 and 24 weeks). Patients additionally received weekly therapeutic DPC doses to the scalp throughout the roughly 24-week study period. Libraries were combined into a pool for sequencing, and differences in TCR yield between samples came mainly from small differences in library volumes within the pool. Patient blood was sampled pre-sensitization (week 0) and at 2, 6 and about 24 weeks after DPC sensitization. On the study overall, not on this receptor specifically: Patch test score correlated positively with the number of PT1 expanded TCRs, reaching significance at thresholds 8, 16 and 32 but not at 4. Repeated subsampling changed both the strength of the expansion versus patch-test correlation and the threshold at which the correlation became significant. The number of TCRs above 1 in 1000 frequency did not change with DPC sensitization; there was no evidence of global repertoire structure alterations. Alopecia, a presumed autoimmune disease, was present in all patients, so the immune response of the patients might differ from that of healthy individuals. Expanded TCRs formed significantly more large CDR3 similarity clusters than pre-sensitization or healthy control sets, consistent with antigen-driven responses.

Libraries were made using RACE. The sample was run on a NextSeq 500. During library preparation, unique molecular identifiers were attached to individual cDNA molecules so that TCRs could be counted quantitatively and reproducibly. For every blood RNA sample, sequencing covered both the TCR alpha and TCR beta chains. The study's processing was this. The median number of TCRs per sample was 95,638, ranging from roughly 20,000 to 690,600. The Decombinator software suite was used to annotate the V, J and CDR3 of the TCR reads. For the PS versus PT1 abundance plots, all samples were subsampled to the same number of TCRs (28,000). TCRs were defined as expanded if absent before sensitization and observed at least eight times at the 2-week time point. The raw public reads went through TCRdb reprocessing: fastp at Q25, MiXCR clone calling, in-frame beta chains kept. Each entry is one CDR3 protein sequence, shown with its most common DNA and genes. What appears here as the V and J calls and clone size reflects TCRdb's work, not the paper's. The sample contains around 67,000 distinct CDR3 sequences, 8.5% of them found a single time. In total, the top ten clones hold around 3.5% of the sample.

Taken from the germline V gene, the CDR1 and CDR2 loops are ENHRY and SYGVKD. The V and J ends are trimmed by 8 bases and 4 bases, leaving 9 bases between them. Inclusive of the bounding cysteine and phenylalanine, the CDR3 is 13 residues long. Only the CDR3 DNA stays, 39 bases, in frame from base 1. Details on this clonotype: The target of this receptor is not known. Within one base of it there is no much larger clone, and no base qualities were kept.

Explained via the paper, the time point label denotes: patch test 2, 6 weeks after DPC sensitization. In the paper's terms, the treatment or condition label means: therapeutic diphenylcyclopropenone sensitization with weekly scalp DPC. At every patch-test visit, the blood draw took place before the patch test was put on. Patients were eligible if aged 18 to 70, diagnosed with alopecia and judged suitable for DPC therapy, and pregnant patients were excluded. Total RNA was extracted from unfractionated whole blood collected in Tempus Blood RNA tubes. Sequences were derived from whole blood, sampled in connection with sensitization to the hapten diphenylcyclopropenone (DPC). The chain joins TRBV10-3 to TRBJ2-6, with the D gene not confidently named. The receptor was derived from a woman aged 45 to 65 with alopecia areata. Some clones in this sample may be carry-over from other donors' samples. The bases read TGTGCCATCGGTCGAGGAGGGGCCAACGTCCTGACTTTC. This is translated as CAIGRGGANVLTF.